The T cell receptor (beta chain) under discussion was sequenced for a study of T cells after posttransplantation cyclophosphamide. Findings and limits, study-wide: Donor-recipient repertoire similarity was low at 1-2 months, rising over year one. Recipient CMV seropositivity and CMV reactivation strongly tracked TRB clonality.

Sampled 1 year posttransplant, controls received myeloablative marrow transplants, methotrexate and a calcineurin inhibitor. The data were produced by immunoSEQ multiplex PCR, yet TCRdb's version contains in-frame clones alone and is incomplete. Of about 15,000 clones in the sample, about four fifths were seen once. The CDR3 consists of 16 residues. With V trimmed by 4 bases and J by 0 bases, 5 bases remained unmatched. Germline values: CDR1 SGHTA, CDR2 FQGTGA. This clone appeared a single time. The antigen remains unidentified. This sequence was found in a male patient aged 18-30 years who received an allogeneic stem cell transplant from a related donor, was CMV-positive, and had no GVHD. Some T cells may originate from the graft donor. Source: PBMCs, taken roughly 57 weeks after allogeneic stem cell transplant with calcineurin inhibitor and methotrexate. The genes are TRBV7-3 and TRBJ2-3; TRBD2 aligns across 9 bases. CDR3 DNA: TGTGCCAGCAGCTCCGGGACTAGCCTTAGCACAGATACGCAGTATTTT. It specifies CASSSGTSLSTDTQYF.